Below are 18 T cell receptor beta chains sequenced from a single sample in a study of blood T cell repertoires in COVID-19. Method: immunoSEQ multiplex PCR; TCRdb's copy keeps in-frame clones and lacks some. The sample has 55,000 or so clones; roughly 80% are singletons. The sample taken for sequencing was peripheral blood. These receptors were obtained from a human donor in a cohort sampled during active or convalescent COVID-19.

The V call is TRBV10-3, the J call TRBJ1-2; possible D gene TRBD1, 6 bases. V was trimmed by 0 bases and J by 8 bases, leaving 16 bases between them. CDR1 is ENHRY and CDR2 is SYGVKD in the germline V gene. This CDR3 spans 15 amino acids. In DNA form, the CDR3 reads TGTGCCATCAGTGAGTCAGCAGGGGATGTGGAGGGCTACACCTTC. Protein sequence: CAISESAGDVEGYTF.

The chain combines TRBV7-2 with TRBJ1-6; 7 bases are a match to TRBD1. Germline assignment: CDR1 SGHTA and CDR2 FQGNSA. V shed 1 base and J 7 bases; nucleotides not matched to a gene: 7. This CDR3 has 16 residues. CDR3 sequence: CASSLVTRGQNSPLHF. The CDR3 region has the DNA TGTGCCAGCAGCTTAGTAACAAGGGGGCAAAATTCACCCCTCCACTTT.

This sequence joins TRBV6-2 or TRBV6-3 and TRBJ2-3; TRBD1 is a possible D gene (6 bases). The ends were cut back, 5 bases at V and 5 bases at J, with 20 bases in the middle. The germline V gene has CDR1 MNHEY and CDR2 SVGEGT. This CDR3 is 16 amino acids long. CDR3 in DNA: TGTGCCAGCAGTCCGGGTCTGGGGGCGCTGGTAGATACGCAGTATTTT. Its translation: CASSPGLGALVDTQYF.

This clone was recorded a few times. The rearrangement uses TRBV19 and TRBJ1-5; 11 bases line up with TRBD1. This CDR3 contains 17 residues. Germline V gives CDR1 LNHDA, CDR2 SQIVND (reference sequence). With V trimmed by 1 base and J by 1 base, 3 bases remained unmatched. The CDR3, as DNA: TGTGCCAGTAGTATAGTGGGACAGGGGGTGAGCAATCAGCCCCAGCATTTT. It encodes CASSIVGQGVSNQPQHF.

The rearrangement uses TRBV12-5 and TRBJ2-1; possibly TRBD2 for D (5 bases). Per germline, CDR1 LGHNT and CDR2 FRNRAP. The CDR3 is made up of 15 amino acids. V was pared by 10 bases and J by 0 bases, with 16 bases between. In DNA form, the CDR3 reads TGTGCTATCCTGAGACGGGGAAGCTCCTACAATGAGCAGTTCTTC. Amino acid sequence: CAILRRGSSYNEQFF. The whole variable domain, remainder taken from reference TRBV12-5 and TRBJ2-1, is DARVTQTPRHKVTEMGQEVTMRCQPILGHNTVFWYRQTMMQGLELLAYFRNRAPLDDSGMPKDRFSAEMPDATLATLKIQPSEPRDSAVYFCAILRRGSSYNEQFFGPGTRLTVL.

The chain has TRBV9 and TRBJ2-3, with 12 bases identical to TRBD2. Trimming took 0 bases from V and 3 from J; bases not matched to a gene: 14. The CDR3 totals 20 residues. Germline lookup yields CDR1 SGDLS and CDR2 YYNGEE. In DNA, the CDR3 is TGTGCCAGCAGCGTAGGGAGGTGGGCTAGCGGGGGGGCAAGGACAGATACGCAGTATTTT. Translation: CASSVGRWASGGARTDTQYF.

This chain joins TRBV10-3 and TRBJ2-7; possible D gene TRBD1, 6 bases. Germline V gene sequence: CDR1 ENHRY, CDR2 SYGVKD. CDR3 length: 16 residues. The V gene lost 0 bases and the J gene lost 1 base, with 13 bases spanning the gap. As DNA, the CDR3 is TGTGCCATCAGTGAGTCGATGGGGGACACTTCCTACGAGCAGTACTTC. Translated, it gives CAISESMGDTSYEQYF.

The rearrangement uses TRBV5-6 and TRBJ2-7; perhaps TRBD1 as D (7 bases). Trimming pared 4 bases from V and 4 bases from J, leaving 15 bases between. The CDR3 is 14 amino acids. The V gene's germline CDR1 is SGHDT and CDR2 YYEEEE. The CDR3, as DNA: TGTGCCAGCAGCCGGCGGACAGGAGGGTACGAGCAGTACTTC. This translates into CASSRRTGGYEQYF.

The CDR3 reads CASREQGADYGYTF. As DNA, the CDR3 is TGTGCCAGTAGGGAACAGGGGGCAGACTATGGCTACACCTTC. The J gene is TRBJ1-2, the V gene TRBV19, with 9 bases aligning to TRBD1. The CDR3 is 14 amino acids. The germline V gene encodes CDR1 LNHDA and CDR2 SQIVND (reference sequence). The trim removed 6 bases at V and 3 bases at J, leaving 5 bases unmatched.

The chain employs TRBV24-1 and TRBJ2-1; D is possibly TRBD2 (6 bases). Germline V CDR1 and CDR2: KGHDR, SFDVKD. The V end was cut by 6 bases, the J end by 7 bases, with 9 bases between. The CDR3 spans 12 residues. CDR3 coding DNA: TGTGCCACCAGTCTCGGGGGAAATGAGCAGTTCTTC. Translation gives CATSLGGNEQFF.

This sequence joins TRBV28 and TRBJ1-2, with 7 positions matching TRBD1. Germline V gene lookup returns CDR1 MDHEN and CDR2 SYDVKM. The CDR3 length is 13 residues. With V trimmed by 6 bases and J by 5 bases, 6 bases remained unmatched. The CDR3 nucleotides are TGTGCCAGCAGGTCCGGGACAGTATATGGCTACACCTTC. This gives the protein CASRSGTVYGYTF.

The chain is built from TRBV7-2 and TRBJ1-4; 9 nucleotides align to TRBD1. CDR1 SGHTA and CDR2 FQGNSA come from the germline V gene. Unmatched junction bases numbered 8, after V lost 5 bases and J lost 7 bases. This CDR3 region has 15 residues. The CDR3 is CASSLWGQGGEKLFF. The DNA for the CDR3 is TGTGCCAGCAGCCTATGGGGACAGGGCGGTGAAAAACTGTTTTTT.

The chain joins TRBV2 to TRBJ2-5; 8 bases line up with TRBD2. The CDR3 is made up of 11 amino acids. V lost 8 bases to trimming and J lost 5 bases; unmatched junction nucleotides: 1. In germline, CDR1 is SNHLY, CDR2 FYNNEI. For the CDR3, the DNA is TGTGCCAGCCGGGGGGGGGAGACCCAGTACTTC. It specifies CASRGGETQYF.

The V and J genes are TRBV6-6 and TRBJ2-2; TRBD1 agrees at 8 bases. The CDR3 totals 15 residues. V was pared by 5 bases and J by 3 bases, with 5 bases of the junction left unmatched. Germline-derived CDR1 and CDR2 are MNHNY and SVGAGI (reference sequence). The CDR3 here is CASSPPGQDTGELFF. Here the CDR3 DNA reads TGTGCCAGCAGTCCCCCGGGACAGGACACCGGGGAGCTGTTTTTT.

The CDR3 loop is CASSFGVGGKLFF. The CDR3 bases are TGTGCCAGCAGTTTTGGGGTCGGAGGCAAACTGTTTTTT. This rearrangement joins TRBV7-8 to TRBJ1-4; D call uncertain. The CDR3 spans 13 residues. Trimming took 6 bases from V and 11 from J, leaving 16 bases between them. From germline, CDR1 is SGHVS and CDR2 FQNEAQ.

The chain employs TRBV5-4 and TRBJ2-7; 10 bases are a match to TRBD1. Losses at the gene ends were 4 bases for V and 9 bases for J; bases not matched to a gene: 7. In germline, CDR1 is SGHNT, CDR2 YYREEE (reference sequence). This CDR3 has 13 amino acids. The CDR3 protein is CASSLRDRGPQYF. The CDR3 region has the DNA TGTGCCAGCAGCCTCCGGGACAGGGGCCCGCAGTACTTC.

The V gene is TRBV19, the J gene TRBJ2-1; 9 nucleotides line up with TRBD2. CDR1 is LNHDA and CDR2 is SQIVND in the germline V gene (reference sequence). CDR3 size: 15 residues. The V gene end was trimmed by 5 bases and the J gene end by 5 bases; junction bases not matched to a gene: 7. CDR3 protein: CASSPTSGWNNEQFF. CDR3 bases: TGTGCCAGTAGTCCCACTAGCGGGTGGAACAATGAGCAGTTCTTC. Combining the CDR3 with reference TRBV19 and TRBJ2-1 gives the whole variable domain DGGITQSPKYLFRKEGQNVTLSCEQNLNHDAMYWYRQDPGQGLRLIYYSQIVNDFQKGDIAEGYSVSREKKESFPLTVTSAQKNPTAFYLCASSPTSGWNNEQFFGPGTRLTVL.

This sequence joins TRBV5-6 and TRBJ2-5; D is possibly TRBD2 (6 bases). Trimming shortened V by 4 bases and J by 4 bases, and 11 bases separated the two germline ends. This CDR3 is 13 amino acids long. CDR1 SGHDT and CDR2 YYEEEE come from the germline V gene. The chain's CDR3 is CASSDRGVETQYF. The CDR3 nucleotides are TGTGCCAGCAGCGACCGCGGGGTAGAGACCCAGTACTTC.